This passage covers 8 T cell receptor beta chains from one sample sequenced in a study of breast tumors, draining lymph nodes, adjacent tissues. Breast cancer patients provided tissue from their axillary draining lymph nodes. TCRdb itself ran the multiplex PCR reads through MiXCR, one entry per CDR3 protein. Among roughly 220,000 distinct CDR3 sequences listed, 30% to 35% were seen once. Source material: axillary lymph node tissue. Receptors were obtained from a female donor with breast cancer. Some clones in this sample may be carry-over from other donors' samples.

The rearrangement joins TRBV2 to TRBJ1-6; 7 positions agree with TRBD1. Losses at the gene ends were 5 bases for V and 8 bases for J; bases not matched to a gene: 6. CDR1 is SNHLY and CDR2 is FYNNEI in the germline V gene. This CDR3 spans 14 amino acids. DNA for the CDR3: TGTGCCAGCAGTTCACAGGGGATATATTCACCCCTCCACTTT. Translating gives CASSSQGIYSPLHF.

This clonotype was picked up one time. This may come from a read error, since a much larger clone is one base off. The chain links TRBV7-9 to TRBJ2-2; 11 bases match TRBD1. The CDR3 totals 14 residues. Per the germline V gene, CDR1 is SEHNR and CDR2 is FQNEAQ (reference sequence). The CDR3 reads CASSWDRGTEELFF. DNA of the CDR3: TGTGCCAGCAGCTGGGACAGGGGGACCGAGGAGCTGTTTTTT.

A few counts support this clonotype. This chain uses TRBV10-1 with TRBJ2-1; the D gene is possibly TRBD2 (6 bases). Germline values: CDR1 WNHNN, CDR2 SYGVQD (reference sequence). V gave up 6 bases and J gave up 9 bases, with 21 bases separating them. The CDR3 is made up of 15 amino acids. As DNA, the CDR3 is TGCGCCAGCAGCCTCCGTGGAGGGAGTTTCGGTGAGCAGTTCTTC. Its translation is CASSLRGGSFGEQFF.

The rearrangement joins TRBV15 to TRBJ1-3, with TRBD1 matching 11 bases. V lost 0 bases and J lost 6; bases outside the gene matches: 4. The CDR3 has 16 residues. Germline V gene data show CDR1 as LNHNV and CDR2 as YYDKDF (reference sequence). CDR3 residues: CATSREGTGGKNTIYF. The CDR3 nucleotides are TGTGCCACCAGCAGAGAGGGGACAGGGGGTAAAAACACCATATATTTT.

J is TRBJ2-7 and V is TRBV6-1; no firm D call. The CDR3 sequence is 14 residues long. Germline V gene sequence: CDR1 MNHNS, CDR2 SASEGT. V lost 4 bases to trimming and J lost 6 bases, with 16 bases between them. DNA of the CDR3: TGTGCCAGCAGTGTAACCTCCGCATTAGGCGAGCAGTACTTC. Protein product: CASSVTSALGEQYF.

There are many counts of this clonotype. The CDR3 is CASSYRDTLSYEQYF. Here the CDR3 DNA reads TGCGCCAGCAGCTACCGGGACACCCTCTCCTACGAGCAGTACTTC. The gene calls are TRBV4-1 and TRBJ2-7; tentatively, D is TRBD1 (6 bases). Germline CDR1 MGHRA, CDR2 YSYEKL. CDR3 length: 15 amino acids. V lost 5 bases to trimming and J lost 0 bases, with 14 bases between them.

This clonotype was detected ten times or more. The chain links TRBV30 to TRBJ2-3; the match to TRBD2 covers 10 bases. This CDR3 is 15 amino acids long. Germline CDR1 is GTSNPN and CDR2 is SVGIG (reference sequence). J lost 0 bases, V lost 0 bases, and 0 bases had no gene match. The CDR3 sequence: CAWSVLAGSTDTQYF. CDR3 in DNA: TGTGCCTGGAGTGTACTAGCGGGAAGCACAGATACGCAGTATTTT.

This clonotype was observed a few times. This chain links TRBV27 with TRBJ2-1; 7 bases line up with TRBD1. Germline assignment: CDR1 MNHEY and CDR2 SMNVEV (reference sequence). V trimming: 6 bases; J trimming: 1 base; junction bases outside the gene matches: 3. The CDR3 is 14 amino acids. Here the CDR3 reads CASRTGWSYNEQFF. The CDR3, as DNA: TGTGCCAGCAGGACAGGGTGGTCCTACAATGAGCAGTTCTTC.